This T cell receptor (beta chain) was recorded in a study of yellow fever vaccine responses in identical twins. This clonotype was detected once. V was pared by 6 bases and J by 5 bases, with 17 bases between. Germline lookup yields CDR1 MDHEN and CDR2 SYDVKM. The CDR3 spans 14 residues. One entry per CDR3 protein results from TCRdb running MiXCR on the RT-PCR reads. The sample shows over 5,500 distinct CDR3 sequences, 84% of them seen only once. The rearrangement joins TRBV28 to TRBJ2-7; D is ambiguous. The receptor comes from a woman aged 18-29 years who received the yellow fever vaccine. The sequencing used T cells from blood (PBMCs), unsorted or a sorted subset (not recorded which), collected before or after yellow fever vaccination (not recorded which). The CDR3 DNA is TGTGCCAGCAGCCCCAGAATTACAGAGGACGAGCAGTACTTC. Protein: CASSPRITEDEQYF.